These 20 T cell receptor beta chains were sequenced from one sample in a study of blood T cells in healthy people across ages. Using a J-beta primer mix together with a sample-barcoded 5' primer, a second PCR was run for roughly 6 to 11 cycles. MiXCR, applied by TCRdb to the 5' RACE reads, yields one record per CDR3 protein. The sample has 750,000 to 850,000 distinct CDR3 sequences; about 25% are singletons. Another study also made use of these data, one on T cells of mothers and their children.

Sequenced input: blood. These receptors were taken from a boy younger than 18 in good health.

The rearrangement uses TRBV27 and TRBJ2-2; 7 positions agree with TRBD2. The CDR3 is 16 amino acids. V shed 5 bases and J 4 bases; nucleotides not matched to a gene: 10. CDR1 MNHEY and CDR2 SMNVEV come from the germline V gene (reference sequence). CDR3 amino acids: CASSVVSGIGTGELFF. CDR3 coding DNA: TGTGCCAGCAGTGTTGTAAGCGGGATAGGCACCGGGGAGCTGTTTTTT.

Concerning this clonotype itself: At one boundary the junction diverges from the germline segment, which might be a read error. The V and J genes are TRBV27 and TRBJ1-1; no clear D gene. Germline CDR1 reads MNHEY; CDR2 reads SMNVEV (reference sequence). CDR3 length: 11 residues. The CDR3 loop is CASGSNPEAFF. In DNA form, the CDR3 reads TGTGCCAGCGGCTCGAACCCTGAAGCTTTCTTT.

The V and J genes are TRBV12-3 or TRBV12-4 and TRBJ1-4; D is unresolved. V shed 8 bases and J shed 0 bases, with 13 bases lying between them. The CDR3 has 15 residues. The CDR3 spells CASGTPVATNEKLFF. The CDR3 nucleotides are TGTGCCAGCGGTACCCCGGTTGCAACTAATGAAAAACTGTTTTTT.

This clonotype was found a few times. The chain couples TRBV4-3 to TRBJ2-3, with D possibly being TRBD2 (6 bases). CDR3 size: 14 residues. Germline CDR1 is LGHNA and CDR2 is YSLEER. Trimming took off 1 base at V and 5 bases at J, with 10 bases between the two ends. The CDR3, as DNA: TGCGCCAGCAGCCAAGGACTAGAAGGAGATACGCAGTATTTT. This translates into CASSQGLEGDTQYF.

This clonotype was found a few times. The chain joins TRBV29-1 to TRBJ1-3, with 7 bases matching TRBD1. CDR3 length: 15 amino acids. Germline CDR1 and CDR2: SQVTM and ANQGSEA. V shed 4 bases and J 1 base; nucleotides not matched to a gene: 7. As DNA, the CDR3 is TGCAGCGTTGGGGACAGTCCGACTTCTGGAAACACCATATATTTT. It is translated as CSVGDSPTSGNTIYF.

The V gene is TRBV5-5, the J gene TRBJ2-3; TRBD2 is a possible D gene (6 bases). Germline loops: CDR1 SGHKS, CDR2 YYEKEE (reference sequence). The V and J ends lost 2 bases and 1 base respectively, with 26 bases between them. The CDR3 spans 20 residues. This chain's CDR3 is CASSLLRKASEISRTDTQYF. Here the CDR3 DNA reads TGTGCCAGCAGCTTACTCCGGAAAGCTAGCGAGATCTCTCGCACAGATACGCAGTATTTT.

This clonotype was seen a handful of times. The junction shows a germline mismatch at one end, possibly a read error. The V gene is TRBV7-9, the J gene TRBJ2-7, with 11 bases that match TRBD1. The CDR3 has 15 residues. In germline, CDR1 is SEHNR, CDR2 FQNEAQ (reference sequence). The CDR3 loop reads CVSSLGQGAKVEQYF. The CDR3 DNA follows: TGTGTCAGCAGCTTAGGACAGGGGGCAAAGGTCGAGCAGTACTTC.

V is TRBV25-1 and J is TRBJ2-1; TRBD1 is a possible D gene (6 bases). CDR1 MGHDK and CDR2 SYGVNS come from the germline V gene. The CDR3 length is 12 residues. The V gene lost 5 bases and the J gene lost 9 bases, with 11 bases spanning the gap. The CDR3 bases are TGTGCCAGCAGTAGCCCCAGGGGTGAGCAGTTCTTC. Protein product: CASSSPRGEQFF.

This clonotype was detected a few times. The gene calls are TRBV7-2 and TRBJ1-3; 9 nucleotides agree with TRBD1. With 1 base clipped from V and 4 bases from J, the junction kept 5 bases outside the gene matches. This CDR3 is 16 amino acids long. Per germline, CDR1 SGHTA and CDR2 FQGNSA. CDR3 region: CASSLEGTGIGNTIYF. Written as DNA, the CDR3 is TGTGCCAGCAGCTTAGAAGGGACAGGGATAGGAAACACCATATATTTT. The full variable domain, in which reference TRBV7-2 and TRBJ1-3 provide the parts outside the CDR3, is GAGVSQSPSNKVTEKGKDVELRCDPISGHTALYWYRQSLGQGLEFLIYFQGNSAPDKSGLPSDRFSAERTGGSVSTLTIQRTQQEDSAVYLCASSLEGTGIGNTIYFGEGSWLTVV.

Only a few counts were recorded for this clonotype. The chain carries TRBV19 and TRBJ2-1; weak D call: TRBD2 (5 bases). Germline V gene data show CDR1 as LNHDA and CDR2 as SQIVND (reference sequence). The CDR3 totals 12 residues. V dropped 3 bases and J dropped 13 bases, with 13 bases sitting between them. For the CDR3, the DNA is TGTGCCAGTAGTATCGGCGGGCTAGGCCAGTTCTTC. Translated, it gives CASSIGGLGQFF. Full variable domain (remainder filled in from reference TRBV19 and TRBJ2-1): DGGITQSPKYLFRKEGQNVTLSCEQNLNHDAMYWYRQDPGQGLRLIYYSQIVNDFQKGDIAEGYSVSREKKESFPLTVTSAQKNPTAFYLCASSIGGLGQFFGPGTRLTVL.

This clonotype has a handful of counts. This chain joins TRBV28 and TRBJ1-2; 10 nucleotides agree with TRBD1. After removal of 2 bases from V and 7 bases from J, the junction contained 1 base not matched to a gene. Germline V CDR1 and CDR2: MDHEN, SYDVKM. CDR3 size: 13 residues. The CDR3 loop reads CASSLGDRGGYTF. CDR3 DNA: TGTGCCAGCAGTTTAGGGGACAGGGGTGGCTACACCTTC.

This clonotype has a handful of counts. The rearrangement links TRBV4-1 to TRBJ2-5; the match to TRBD2 covers 10 bases. The end of the DNA is better explained by TRBJ2-1, so the J call may be wrong. The CDR3 consists of 16 residues. CDR1 is MGHRA and CDR2 is YSYEKL in the germline V gene. The CDR3 is CASSPVGLAGAGEQFF. The CDR3 DNA follows: TGCGCCAGCAGCCCCGTAGGTCTAGCGGGAGCAGGGGAGCAGTTCTTC.

V gene TRBV7-3 combines with J gene TRBJ2-6; D unresolved. The CDR3 has 13 residues. V was cut by 5 bases and J by 4 bases, with 6 bases left in between. The germline V gene encodes CDR1 SGHTA and CDR2 FQGTGA. In nucleotides, the CDR3 is TGTGCCAGCAGCGCCCAGGGGGCCAACGTCCTGACTTTC. As protein: CASSAQGANVLTF.

This clonotype was seen a handful of times. V usage is TRBV28 and J usage is TRBJ2-1; D unresolved. The CDR3 covers 14 residues. The ends were cut back, 9 bases at V and 12 bases at J, with 24 bases in the middle. Per germline, CDR1 MDHEN and CDR2 SYDVKM. CDR3 bases: TGTGCCAGTTCCCCAGACACTTACAATGACGGGCAGTTCTTC. This sequence encodes CASSPDTYNDGQFF.

V usage is TRBV5-6 and J usage is TRBJ2-7; TRBD1 matches 8 bases. The CDR3 contains 16 residues. The germline V gene has CDR1 SGHDT and CDR2 YYEEEE. V was pared by 0 bases and J by 3 bases, with 8 bases of the junction left unmatched. CDR3 protein: CASSLAGTGGYYEQYF. The CDR3 nucleotides read TGTGCCAGCAGCTTGGCCGGGACAGGAGGTTACTACGAGCAGTACTTC.

The V and J genes are TRBV6-2 or TRBV6-3 and TRBJ2-7; 8 nucleotides agree with TRBD1. Germline V gives CDR1 MNHEY, CDR2 SVGEGT. CDR3 length equals 16 residues. The trim removed 7 bases at V and 1 base at J, leaving 12 bases unmatched. The CDR3 here is CASNTDRDRTSYEQYF. CDR3 coding DNA: TGTGCCAGCAATACCGACCGGGACAGGACATCCTACGAGCAGTACTTC.

This clonotype turned up a few times. The chain recombines TRBV3-1 with TRBJ2-1; TRBD2 matches 7 bases. Trimming removed 7 bases from V and 3 bases from J; junction bases left unmatched: 12. CDR1 and CDR2 from the germline V gene are LGHDT and YNNKEL (reference sequence). This CDR3 is built from 16 residues. The CDR3 DNA is TGTGCCAGCACCCCCACAAGCGGGAAAGACTACAATGAGCAGTTCTTC. Its translation: CASTPTSGKDYNEQFF.

V gene TRBV7-2 combines with J gene TRBJ1-2; TRBD1 is a possible D gene (6 bases). CDR3 size: 15 residues. V gave up 4 bases and J gave up 4 bases, with 16 bases separating them. Germline-derived CDR1 and CDR2 are SGHTA and FQGNSA. Here the CDR3 DNA reads TGTGCCAGCAGCTCCACCTCTACAGGGAGCTATGGCTACACCTTC. Translation: CASSSTSTGSYGYTF. Using reference TRBV7-2 and TRBJ1-2 for the parts outside the CDR3, the full variable domain is GAGVSQSPSNKVTEKGKDVELRCDPISGHTALYWYRQSLGQGLEFLIYFQGNSAPDKSGLPSDRFSAERTGGSVSTLTIQRTQQEDSAVYLCASSSTSTGSYGYTFGSGTRLTVV.

This clonotype was counted only a few times. The chain is built from TRBV10-3 and TRBJ2-3; no definite D call. The CDR3 length is 13 residues. Trimming took 11 bases from V and 1 from J, leaving 13 bases between them. Germline lookup yields CDR1 ENHRY and CDR2 SYGVKD. The CDR3 DNA reads as TGTGCCGCACTCGCACGGGGCACAGATACGCAGTATTTT. Translated: CAALARGTDTQYF.

The chain combines TRBV13 with TRBJ2-5; 8 positions match TRBD2. Germline CDR1 PRHDT, CDR2 FYEKMQ (reference sequence). With 6 bases clipped from V and 3 bases from J, the junction kept 9 bases outside the gene matches. This CDR3 is 15 amino acids long. CDR3 amino acids: CASRSERGHEETQYF. For the CDR3, the DNA is TGTGCCAGCAGGAGCGAGCGGGGGCATGAAGAGACCCAGTACTTC. Combining the CDR3 with reference TRBV13 and TRBJ2-5 gives the whole variable domain AAGVIQSPRHLIKEKRETATLKCYPIPRHDTVYWYQQGPGQDPQFLISFYEKMQSDKGSIPDRFSAQQFSDYHSELNMSSLELGDSALYFCASRSERGHEETQYFGPGTRLLVL.